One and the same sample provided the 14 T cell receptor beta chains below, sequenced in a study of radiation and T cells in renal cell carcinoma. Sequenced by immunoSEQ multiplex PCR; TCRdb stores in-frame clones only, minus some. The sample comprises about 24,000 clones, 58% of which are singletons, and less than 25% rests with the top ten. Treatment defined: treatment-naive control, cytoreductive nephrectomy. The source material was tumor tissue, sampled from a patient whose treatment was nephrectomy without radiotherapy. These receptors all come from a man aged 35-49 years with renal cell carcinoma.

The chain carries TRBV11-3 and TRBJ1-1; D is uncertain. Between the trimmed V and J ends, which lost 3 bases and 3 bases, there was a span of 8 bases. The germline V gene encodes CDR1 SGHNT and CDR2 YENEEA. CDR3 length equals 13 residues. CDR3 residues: CASSLWGDTEAFF. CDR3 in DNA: TGTGCCAGCAGCTTGTGGGGAGACACTGAAGCTTTCTTT.

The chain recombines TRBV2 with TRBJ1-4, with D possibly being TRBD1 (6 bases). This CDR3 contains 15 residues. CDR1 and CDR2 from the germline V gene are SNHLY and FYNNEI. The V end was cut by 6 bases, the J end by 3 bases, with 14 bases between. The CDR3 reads CASRDTGLANEKLFF. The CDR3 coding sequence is TGTGCCAGCAGAGATACAGGGCTAGCTAATGAAAAACTGTTTTTT.

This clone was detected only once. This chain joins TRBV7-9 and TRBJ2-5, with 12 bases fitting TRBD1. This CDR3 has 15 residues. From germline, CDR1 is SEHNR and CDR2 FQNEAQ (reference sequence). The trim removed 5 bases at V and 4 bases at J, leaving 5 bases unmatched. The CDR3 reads CASSTGTGGAETQYF. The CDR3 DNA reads TGTGCCAGCAGCACCGGGACAGGGGGCGCAGAGACCCAGTACTTC.

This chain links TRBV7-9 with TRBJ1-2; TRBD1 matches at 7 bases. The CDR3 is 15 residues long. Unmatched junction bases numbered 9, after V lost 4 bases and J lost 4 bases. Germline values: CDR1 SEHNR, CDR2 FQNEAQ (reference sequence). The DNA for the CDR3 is TGTGCCAGCAGCTCTTACGCGGACAGGAGCTATGGCTACACCTTC. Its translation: CASSSYADRSYGYTF. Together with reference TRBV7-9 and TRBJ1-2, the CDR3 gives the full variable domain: DTGVSQNPRHKITKRGQNVTFRCDPISEHNRLYWYRQTLGQGPEFLTYFQNEAQLEKSRLLSDRFSAERPKGSFSTLEIQRTEQGDSAMYLCASSSYADRSYGYTFGSGTRLTVV.

Written as DNA, the CDR3 is TGTGCCAGCAGCTTAGAGCAGGGAGTGGTTGAAAAACTGTTTTTT. This sequence encodes CASSLEQGVVEKLFF. This rearrangement joins TRBV7-9 to TRBJ1-4; TRBD1 might be the D (5 bases). CDR1 and CDR2 from the germline V gene are SEHNR and FQNEAQ (reference sequence). The CDR3 has 15 amino acids. The V and J ends lost 1 base and 7 bases respectively, with 13 bases between them.

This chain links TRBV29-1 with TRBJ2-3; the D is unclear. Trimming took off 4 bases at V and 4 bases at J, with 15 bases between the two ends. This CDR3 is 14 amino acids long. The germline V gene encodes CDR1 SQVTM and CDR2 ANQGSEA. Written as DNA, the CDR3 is TGCAGCGTTGTTAGTTACAGTGAATCAGATACGCAGTATTTT. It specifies CSVVSYSESDTQYF.

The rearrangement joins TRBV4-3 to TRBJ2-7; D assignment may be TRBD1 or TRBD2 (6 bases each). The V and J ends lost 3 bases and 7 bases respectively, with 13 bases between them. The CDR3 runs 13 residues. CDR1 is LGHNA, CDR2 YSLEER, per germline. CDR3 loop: CASSQNTGREQYV. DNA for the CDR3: TGCGCCAGCAGCCAGAATACAGGGAGGGAGCAGTACGTC.

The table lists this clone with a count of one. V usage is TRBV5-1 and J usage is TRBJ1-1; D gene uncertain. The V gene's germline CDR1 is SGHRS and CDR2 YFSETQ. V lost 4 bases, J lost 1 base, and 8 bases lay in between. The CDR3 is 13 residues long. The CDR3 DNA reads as TGCGCCAGCAGCCCCGAGGGGAACACTGAAGCTTTCTTT. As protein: CASSPEGNTEAFF.

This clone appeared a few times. In DNA form, the CDR3 reads TGTGCCAGCAGTTCGTTTGGCGGTTCCTACGAGCAGTACTTC. Its translation: CASSSFGGSYEQYF. The rearrangement joins TRBV27 to TRBJ2-7; no firm D call. Germline CDR1 reads MNHEY; CDR2 reads SMNVEV (reference sequence). The CDR3 sequence is 14 residues long. V lost 4 bases, J lost 1 base, and 11 bases lay in between.

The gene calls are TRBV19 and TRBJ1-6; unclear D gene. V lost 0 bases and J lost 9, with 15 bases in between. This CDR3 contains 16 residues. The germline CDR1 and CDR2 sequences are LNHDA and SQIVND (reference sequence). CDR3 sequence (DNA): TGTGCCAGTAGTATAGATGGTAGTCGGCTACCTTCACCCCTCCACTTT. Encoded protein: CASSIDGSRLPSPLHF.

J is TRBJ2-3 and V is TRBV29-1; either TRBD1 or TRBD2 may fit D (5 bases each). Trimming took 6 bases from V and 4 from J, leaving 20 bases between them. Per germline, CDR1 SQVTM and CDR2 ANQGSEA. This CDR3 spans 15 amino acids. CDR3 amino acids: CSVGMGVVGSDTQYF. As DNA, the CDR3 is TGCAGCGTCGGGATGGGGGTGGTGGGGTCAGATACGCAGTATTTT.

DNA of the CDR3: TGTGCCAGCAGCTTGAAGGGGCAGCCCTTCTATGGCTACACCTTC. Its translation is CASSLKGQPFYGYTF. V usage is TRBV5-8 and J usage is TRBJ1-2; D is perhaps TRBD1 (5 bases). The CDR3 is 15 amino acids. CDR1 SGHTS and CDR2 YDEGEE come from the germline V gene. Trimming removed 1 base from V and 4 bases from J, with 14 bases in between. The whole variable domain, filled in from reference TRBV5-8 and TRBJ1-2, reads EAGVTQSPTHLIKTRGQQATLRCSPISGHTSVYWYQQALGLGLQFLLWYDEGEERNRGNFPPRFSGRQFPNYSSELNVNALELEDSALYLCASSLKGQPFYGYTFGSGTRLTVV.

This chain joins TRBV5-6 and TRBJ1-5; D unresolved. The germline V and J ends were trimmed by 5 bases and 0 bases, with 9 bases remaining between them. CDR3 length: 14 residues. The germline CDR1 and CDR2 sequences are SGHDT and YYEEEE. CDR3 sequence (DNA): TGTGCCAGCAGTGTGGGCATTAGCAATCAGCCCCAGCATTTT. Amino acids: CASSVGISNQPQHF.

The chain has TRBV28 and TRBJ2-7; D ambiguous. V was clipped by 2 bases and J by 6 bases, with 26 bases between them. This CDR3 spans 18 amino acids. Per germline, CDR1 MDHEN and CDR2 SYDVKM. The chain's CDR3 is CASSLVRFPPFLSSEQYF. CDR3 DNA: TGTGCCAGCAGTTTAGTGAGGTTCCCACCGTTTTTGTCGAGCGAGCAGTACTTC.